This T cell receptor (beta chain) was recovered during a study of cytomegalovirus exposure and HLA in healthy donors. Study observations and caveats: A later examination showed that TCR association rates differed by HLA locus, with DRB1 most and HLA-C fewest.

Worth noting for this clone: No antigen is known for it.

The PCR ran on 60 Vbeta and 13 Jbeta primers. Generated by immunoSEQ multiplex PCR, the TCRdb table keeps only in-frame clones and is missing some. The sample has under 200,000 clones, roughly 84% seen once; the top ten hold around 0.26%. Per the germline V gene, CDR1 is SGHVS and CDR2 is FQNEAQ. The V segment lost 0 bases and the J segment 5 bases; nucleotides outside the gene matches: 4. The CDR3 consists of 15 residues. The chain has TRBV7-8 and TRBJ2-5; 9 bases map to TRBD2. Sequenced sample: PBMCs. This TCR derives from a boy aged 5-17 years in good health and CMV-seronegative. The CDR3 DNA follows: TGTGCCAGCAGCTTAGCAGCGGGGGGCGTGGAGACCCAGTACTTC. Its translation is CASSLAAGGVETQYF.